A single sample is the source of the 9 T cell receptor beta chains below, sequenced in a study of beta chain features in type 1 diabetes. The study's findings and limits: All four CD4+ subsets from Type 1 diabetes patients carried moderately but significantly shorter TCRB CDR3s.

Expressed TCRB transcripts got sequenced, as all isolated RNA was reverse transcribed. Clones were read by immunoSEQ multiplex PCR, and TCRdb kept only the in-frame ones, dropping some. The data contain 150,000 to 190,000 clones, about 9.4% of them singletons. No antigen has been identified for these receptors. Sequences were obtained from central memory CD4+ T cells from blood. The receptors shown here come from a man aged 30-40 years with type 1 diabetes.

The chain uses TRBV6-5 and TRBJ1-5; no definite D call. V was cut by 4 bases and J by 6 bases, with 10 bases left in between. CDR3 length: 13 residues. CDR1 and CDR2 (germline): MNHEY, SVGAGI. For the CDR3, the DNA is TGTGCCAGCAGTTCCCTGACTGGTCAGCCCCAGCATTTT. Its protein is CASSSLTGQPQHF.

This clone has more than one count but fewer than ten. The rearrangement uses TRBV19 and TRBJ1-5; 8 bases map to TRBD1. CDR1 LNHDA and CDR2 SQIVND come from the germline V gene (reference sequence). The trim removed 6 bases at V and 5 bases at J, leaving 3 bases unmatched. The CDR3 loop spans 13 amino acids. The CDR3 loop is CASSRGQDQPQHF. In DNA, the CDR3 is TGTGCCAGTAGCAGGGGGCAGGATCAGCCCCAGCATTTT.

V is TRBV4-1 and J is TRBJ1-5, with 8 bases identical to TRBD1. J gave up 4 bases and V 1 base, and 6 bases lay outside the gene matches. Germline values: CDR1 MGHRA, CDR2 YSYEKL. This CDR3 spans 16 amino acids. This chain's CDR3 is CASSQGGTGGNQPQHF. The CDR3 DNA reads as TGCGCCAGCAGCCAAGGGGGGACAGGTGGAAATCAGCCCCAGCATTTT.

The chain couples TRBV28 to TRBJ1-2, with TRBD1 matching over 7 bases. Losses at the gene ends were 6 bases for V and 2 bases for J; bases not matched to a gene: 6. Per the germline V gene, CDR1 is MDHEN and CDR2 is SYDVKM. This CDR3 spans 14 amino acids. Written as DNA, the CDR3 is TGTGCCAGCAGCCCCCAGACAGGGAACTATGGCTACACCTTC. Translated, it gives CASSPQTGNYGYTF.

This chain connects TRBV27 to TRBJ2-7; the D gene is possibly TRBD1 (9 bases). CDR1 and CDR2 from the germline V gene are MNHEY and SMNVEV (reference sequence). The CDR3 runs 17 residues. The V end was cut by 10 bases, the J end by 3 bases, with 28 bases between. CDR3 sequence reads: CANAMGQGQTSVYEQYF. The CDR3 DNA is TGTGCCAACGCGATGGGACAGGGTCAGACTAGCGTCTACGAGCAGTACTTC.

This clone was picked up a small number of times. This chain joins TRBV5-6 and TRBJ2-2; possibly TRBD1 for D (6 bases). Per germline, CDR1 SGHDT and CDR2 YYEEEE. The CDR3 covers 17 residues. The ends were cut back, 2 bases at V and 2 bases at J, with 16 bases in the middle. DNA of the CDR3: TGTGCCAGCAGCTTTTCCCAGAGGACAGAAAACACCGGGGAGCTGTTTTTT. Amino acid sequence: CASSFSQRTENTGELFF.

This clone was seen a few times. The chain joins TRBV28 to TRBJ2-7, with 7 bases that match TRBD2. V lost 7 bases to trimming and J lost 0 bases; unmatched junction nucleotides: 9. The CDR3 is 15 residues long. Germline values: CDR1 MDHEN, CDR2 SYDVKM. The CDR3: CASNPLGLSSYEQYF. In DNA form, the CDR3 reads TGTGCCAGCAACCCCCTGGGACTAAGCTCCTACGAGCAGTACTTC.

The chain joins TRBV18 to TRBJ1-1; D perhaps matches TRBD1 (5 bases). In germline, CDR1 is KGHSH, CDR2 LQKENI. Trimming cost V 6 bases and J 3 bases, with 17 bases left between them. This CDR3 comprises 15 residues. Here the CDR3 DNA reads TGTGCCAGCTCCCCCTACGGGGGGAGGTACACTGAAGCTTTCTTT. Translated: CASSPYGGRYTEAFF.

Only a few counts were recorded for this clone. The V call is TRBV29-1, the J call TRBJ2-7; possible D gene TRBD2, 6 bases. Germline CDR1 and CDR2: SQVTM and ANQGSEA. CDR3 length: 12 amino acids. Trimming removed 7 bases from V and 6 bases from J, with 16 bases in between. Written as DNA, the CDR3 is TGCAGCGCGCCGGGAGTGGGCTCCGAGCAGTACTTC. Its protein product is CSAPGVGSEQYF.